This passage covers 3 T cell receptor beta chains from one sample sequenced in a study of T cells after yellow fever vaccination. TCRdb re-called the 5' RACE reads through MiXCR, storing one row per CDR3 protein. The table includes around 140,000 distinct CDR3 sequences, 7.7% detected once. Sequencing was performed on CD4+ T cells sorted from PBMCs, taken 5 days after the yellow fever booster vaccination. All receptors come from a man younger than 40 who received the YFV17D yellow fever vaccine.

This clonotype was found many times. V and J are TRBV5-1 and TRBJ1-2; D is undetermined. Per the germline V gene, CDR1 is SGHRS and CDR2 is YFSETQ. V was pared by 1 base and J by 0 bases, with 10 bases between. This CDR3 region has 15 residues. Here the CDR3 DNA reads TGCGCCAGCAGCTTGTTAACTTCTACTAACTATGGCTACACCTTC. Translating it yields CASSLLTSTNYGYTF.

This clonotype was seen many times. The genes are TRBV18 and TRBJ2-7, with 10 bases aligning to TRBD2. Germline CDR1 and CDR2: KGHSH and LQKENI. Trimming took 3 bases from V and 4 from J; bases not matched to a gene: 12. The CDR3 consists of 17 residues. The DNA for the CDR3 is TGTGCCAGCTCACCTTCGAGCGGGAGGGTTTCGTTTTACGAGCAGTACTTC. It encodes CASSPSSGRVSFYEQYF.

This clonotype was detected a few times. The chain uses TRBV11-2 and TRBJ2-7; the D is unclear. CDR3 length equals 13 residues. Germline V gene lookup returns CDR1 SGHAT and CDR2 FQNNGV. V was pared by 0 bases and J by 4 bases, with 7 bases between. The DNA for the CDR3 is TGTGCCAGCAGCTTAGAGTCCGAATACGAGCAGTACTTC. Amino acids: CASSLESEYEQYF.